This T cell receptor beta chain comes out of a study of CD8 T cells in ankylosing spondylitis. Trimming removed 5 bases at V and 8 bases at J, with 19 bases between. This CDR3 is 16 amino acids long. TCRdb used MiXCR to reprocess the 5' RACE reads, holding one entry per CDR3 protein. Altogether 700,000 to 850,000 distinct CDR3 sequences are present, 12% being singletons, with the ten largest covering 0.45% to 0.6%. Findings and caveats of the study: Disease-linked clones were reportedly significantly enriched in matched ankylosing spondylitis synovial fluid. A TCR beta motif made of about 8 highly homologous variants seemed typical of ankylosing spondylitis blood.

Comments on this clonotype: Its target is unknown.

Sequenced sample: blood, either unsorted or a sorted T cell fraction (not recorded which). The chain carries TRBV12-3 or TRBV12-4 and TRBJ1-6; no definite D call. This receptor was obtained from a male donor with ankylosing spondylitis. The CDR3 reads CASSPGPLPSHSPLHF. The CDR3 DNA sequence: TGTGCCAGCAGTCCAGGCCCGCTCCCGAGCCATTCACCCCTCCACTTT.